The rows below give T cell receptor beta chains drawn from one sample of a study of neurological immune-mediated disorders. MiXCR was run by TCRdb on the 5' RACE reads, yielding one entry per CDR3 protein. The data show about 21,000 distinct CDR3 sequences, 15% to 20% seen once. Sequencing was carried out using CD8+ T cells from blood. The receptors shown here come from a woman between 18 and 29 years old with multiple sclerosis. Both conserved end residues are part of each CDR3. Fields, in order: CDR3 DNA, CDR3 protein, J gene, V gene, D gene, clone size. The D gene is left open where the match is weak. Clone size appears in some rows only: once, few, many, or a class for an expanded clone.

CDR3 DNA: TGTGCCAGCAGCCTATCGCCAGAGGGCCAGCCCCAGCATTTT; CDR3 protein: CASSLSPEGQPQHF; J gene: TRBJ1-5; V gene: TRBV6-2/TRBV6-3; D gene: -; clone size: many
CDR3 DNA: TGCAGTTCGCACAGGGGGCCGGGGAACTATGGCTACACCTTC; CDR3 protein: CSSHRGPGNYGYTF; J gene: TRBJ1-2; V gene: TRBV20-1; D gene: TRBD1; clone size: medium-sized
CDR3 DNA: TGTGCCAGCAGCGTAGCCCAGAACACTGAAGCTTTCTTT; CDR3 protein: CASSVAQNTEAFF; J gene: TRBJ1-1; V gene: TRBV9; D gene: -; clone size: medium-sized
CDR3 DNA: TGTGCCAGCAGCACCCGGACAGGTGGGAATGAGCAGTTCTTC; CDR3 protein: CASSTRTGGNEQFF; J gene: TRBJ2-1; V gene: TRBV7-6; D gene: TRBD1; clone size: -
CDR3 DNA: TGCGCCAGCAGCTTGCCCGCAGGCTCTAACTATGGCTACACCTTC; CDR3 protein: CASSLPAGSNYGYTF; J gene: TRBJ1-2; V gene: TRBV5-1; D gene: -; clone size: -
CDR3 DNA: TGTGCCAGCAGCCTCGGGCGGACAGGGTACGGGTCTGGAAACACCATATATTTT; CDR3 protein: CASSLGRTGYGSGNTIYF; J gene: TRBJ1-3; V gene: TRBV7-2; D gene: TRBD1; clone size: -
CDR3 DNA: TGCAGTGCTGGACAACAGAGTCAGCCCCAGCATTTT; CDR3 protein: CSAGQQSQPQHF; J gene: TRBJ1-5; V gene: TRBV20-1; D gene: -; clone size: -
CDR3 DNA: TGTGCCAGCAGCTCTTCTGGGCGGGATGCAGAGCAGTTCTTC; CDR3 protein: CASSSSGRDAEQFF; J gene: TRBJ2-1; V gene: TRBV5-5; D gene: -; clone size: -
CDR3 DNA: TGTGCCAGCAGCTCCAGGGCGACTAACTATGGCTACACCTTC; CDR3 protein: CASSSRATNYGYTF; J gene: TRBJ1-2; V gene: TRBV7-9; D gene: -; clone size: -
CDR3 DNA: TGCAGTGCTGACCATAGTGACGGTACGCAGTATTTT; CDR3 protein: CSADHSDGTQYF; J gene: TRBJ2-3; V gene: TRBV20-1; D gene: -; clone size: -
CDR3 DNA: TGTGCCAGCAGTTTGAGTAGGAGTTCCTACAATGAGCAGTTCTTC; CDR3 protein: CASSLSRSSYNEQFF; J gene: TRBJ2-1; V gene: TRBV27; D gene: -; clone size: many
CDR3 DNA: TGCGCCAGCAGCTTGGATCGGAGGACTGAAGCTTTCTTT; CDR3 protein: CASSLDRRTEAFF; J gene: TRBJ1-1; V gene: TRBV5-1; D gene: -; clone size: many
CDR3 DNA: TGTGCCAGCAGCTATCGACAGCATACAGATACGCAGTATTTT; CDR3 protein: CASSYRQHTDTQYF; J gene: TRBJ2-3; V gene: TRBV9; D gene: -; clone size: many
CDR3 DNA: TGCAGCGTTGAAGGCCAGAACACTGAAGCTTTCTTT; CDR3 protein: CSVEGQNTEAFF; J gene: TRBJ1-1; V gene: TRBV29-1; D gene: -; clone size: many
CDR3 DNA: TGTGCCAGCAGCGCTTCTGGCACAGATACGCAGTATTTT; CDR3 protein: CASSASGTDTQYF; J gene: TRBJ2-3; V gene: TRBV11-3; D gene: -; clone size: -
CDR3 DNA: TGTGCCAGCAGCGTAGCCGGGACAGGGGGAACTGAAGCTTTCTTT; CDR3 protein: CASSVAGTGGTEAFF; J gene: TRBJ1-1; V gene: TRBV9; D gene: TRBD1; clone size: many
CDR3 DNA: TGTGCCTGGAGTGTAACAGGTGATCAGCCCCAGCATTTT; CDR3 protein: CAWSVTGDQPQHF; J gene: TRBJ1-5; V gene: TRBV30; D gene: -; clone size: -
CDR3 DNA: TGCAGTGCTAGAGATGGAAACACCATATATTTT; CDR3 protein: CSARDGNTIYF; J gene: TRBJ1-3; V gene: TRBV20-1; D gene: -; clone size: many
CDR3 DNA: TGTGCCAGCAGTTCCCCGGGAAGAAGACCGAGGAACACTGAAGCTTTCTTT; CDR3 protein: CASSSPGRRPRNTEAFF; J gene: TRBJ1-1; V gene: TRBV12-3/TRBV12-4; D gene: -; clone size: many
CDR3 DNA: TGTGCCAGCAGTTTAGTGGGGGAGCTGAACACTGAAGCTTTCTTT; CDR3 protein: CASSLVGELNTEAFF; J gene: TRBJ1-1; V gene: TRBV12-3/TRBV12-4; D gene: -; clone size: many
CDR3 DNA: TGCAGCGCCCCTGGGACTAGCGGGAGTACATACAATGAGCAGTTCTTC; CDR3 protein: CSAPGTSGSTYNEQFF; J gene: TRBJ2-1; V gene: TRBV29-1; D gene: TRBD2; clone size: -
CDR3 DNA: TGTGCCAGCAGCCCTCGTCAGGGGTGGGTGCCACCGTTTACCGATACGCAGTATTTT; CDR3 protein: CASSPRQGWVPPFTDTQYF; J gene: TRBJ2-3; V gene: TRBV6-5; D gene: -; clone size: many
CDR3 DNA: TGTGCCAGCAGCTTAGCTAGACTAGCGGGCACAGATACGCAGTATTTT; CDR3 protein: CASSLARLAGTDTQYF; J gene: TRBJ2-3; V gene: TRBV7-2; D gene: TRBD2; clone size: many
CDR3 DNA: TGCGCCAGCAGCTTGGCTTGGGACAGGGTATCCTACGAGCAGTACTTC; CDR3 protein: CASSLAWDRVSYEQYF; J gene: TRBJ2-7; V gene: TRBV5-1; D gene: TRBD1; clone size: many
CDR3 DNA: TGTGCCAGCAGTGCCCCCACTAGCAGCGGGTACGAGCAGTACTTC; CDR3 protein: CASSAPTSSGYEQYF; J gene: TRBJ2-7; V gene: TRBV28; D gene: -; clone size: medium-sized
CDR3 DNA: TGTGCCAGCAGCGGGGGACCTTATGGCTACACCTTC; CDR3 protein: CASSGGPYGYTF; J gene: TRBJ1-2; V gene: TRBV9; D gene: -; clone size: many
CDR3 DNA: TGTGCCAGCAGTTACTCGTCAGGGGGCGGAGAGACCCAGTACTTC; CDR3 protein: CASSYSSGGGETQYF; J gene: TRBJ2-5; V gene: TRBV6-5; D gene: TRBD1; clone size: many
CDR3 DNA: TGCGCCAGCAGAGTAACAGGGAACTATGGCTACACCTTC; CDR3 protein: CASRVTGNYGYTF; J gene: TRBJ1-2; V gene: TRBV5-1; D gene: -; clone size: many
CDR3 DNA: TGTGCTAGCAGCTTGTCACTAGCGGGGCCTTACAATGAGCAGTTCTTC; CDR3 protein: CASSLSLAGPYNEQFF; J gene: TRBJ2-1; V gene: TRBV7-7; D gene: TRBD2; clone size: -
CDR3 DNA: TGCGCCAGCAGCTTGGTTCTAGGGACGAGGAATGAGCAGTTCTTC; CDR3 protein: CASSLVLGTRNEQFF; J gene: TRBJ2-1; V gene: TRBV5-1; D gene: -; clone size: -
CDR3 DNA: TGCAGTGCTAGAGATCCTAACTTTTCTTACGAGCAGTACTTC; CDR3 protein: CSARDPNFSYEQYF; J gene: TRBJ2-7; V gene: TRBV20-1; D gene: -; clone size: many
CDR3 DNA: TGTGCCAGCAGTGAATATGGGAACCAAGAGACCCAGTACTTC; CDR3 protein: CASSEYGNQETQYF; J gene: TRBJ2-5; V gene: TRBV25-1; D gene: -; clone size: many
CDR3 DNA: TGTGCCAGCACCCTAGCGTGGGGGACAGGACGCACAGATACGCAGTATTTT; CDR3 protein: CASTLAWGTGRTDTQYF; J gene: TRBJ2-3; V gene: TRBV12-3/TRBV12-4; D gene: TRBD1; clone size: many
CDR3 DNA: TGTGCCAGCAGTGACTCCACCGGGGTAGGTGAGCAGTTCTTC; CDR3 protein: CASSDSTGVGEQFF; J gene: TRBJ2-1; V gene: TRBV6-4; D gene: -; clone size: medium-sized
CDR3 DNA: TGTGCCAGCCGGCCACCCGTGAGGCGGCGAGACTACGAGCAGTACTTC; CDR3 protein: CASRPPVRRRDYEQYF; J gene: TRBJ2-7; V gene: TRBV28; D gene: -; clone size: medium-sized
CDR3 DNA: TGTGCCAGCAGCTATCCTAGCGGGAACGCCTACAATGAGCAGTTCTTC; CDR3 protein: CASSYPSGNAYNEQFF; J gene: TRBJ2-1; V gene: TRBV12-3/TRBV12-4; D gene: TRBD2; clone size: many
CDR3 DNA: TGCGCCAGCAGCCAGACAGGGGGTTCGAATGAGCAGTTCTTC; CDR3 protein: CASSQTGGSNEQFF; J gene: TRBJ2-1; V gene: TRBV5-1; D gene: TRBD1; clone size: many
CDR3 DNA: TGTGCCAGCAGCGTAGACGACAATGAGCAGTTCTTC; CDR3 protein: CASSVDDNEQFF; J gene: TRBJ2-1; V gene: TRBV9; D gene: -; clone size: many
CDR3 DNA: TGTGCCAGCAGTGAACTCGGGAGGGTGGATGAGCAGTTCTTC; CDR3 protein: CASSELGRVDEQFF; J gene: TRBJ2-1; V gene: TRBV25-1; D gene: TRBD2; clone size: many
CDR3 DNA: TGTGCCAGCAGCGCGAGGGCCACGCTCAATCAGCCCCAGCATTTT; CDR3 protein: CASSARATLNQPQHF; J gene: TRBJ1-5; V gene: TRBV5-5; D gene: -; clone size: -
CDR3 DNA: TGTGCCAGCATTCGGAGGAGCTCCTACAATGAGCAGTTCTTC; CDR3 protein: CASIRRSSYNEQFF; J gene: TRBJ2-1; V gene: TRBV2; D gene: -; clone size: many
CDR3 DNA: TGCGCCAGCAGCTTGGTCCTCGAGGGCAGGGGGGAAGAGACCCAGTACTTC; CDR3 protein: CASSLVLEGRGEETQYF; J gene: TRBJ2-5; V gene: TRBV5-1; D gene: -; clone size: few
CDR3 DNA: TGTGCCAGCAGTCTACAGGGAACCTACAATGAGCAGTTCTTC; CDR3 protein: CASSLQGTYNEQFF; J gene: TRBJ2-1; V gene: TRBV6-6; D gene: -; clone size: many
CDR3 DNA: TGTGCCAGCAGTTTATTCCGCTCTGGGGCCAACGTCCTGACTTTC; CDR3 protein: CASSLFRSGANVLTF; J gene: TRBJ2-6; V gene: TRBV28; D gene: -; clone size: many
CDR3 DNA: TGTGCCAGCAGTTCCTCGGGACAGGGAGCAGATACGCAGTATTTT; CDR3 protein: CASSSSGQGADTQYF; J gene: TRBJ2-3; V gene: TRBV12-3/TRBV12-4; D gene: TRBD1; clone size: many
CDR3 DNA: TGCGCCAGCAGCGCCGACAGCCGTCCAAGGGAGCAGTACTTC; CDR3 protein: CASSADSRPREQYF; J gene: TRBJ2-7; V gene: TRBV5-1; D gene: -; clone size: many
CDR3 DNA: TGTGCCTGGCATCCGGGACAGGGTTCCTACAATGAGCAGTTCTTC; CDR3 protein: CAWHPGQGSYNEQFF; J gene: TRBJ2-1; V gene: TRBV30; D gene: TRBD1; clone size: few
CDR3 DNA: TGTGCCAGCAACATCCCTCCCGATACGCAGTATTTT; CDR3 protein: CASNIPPDTQYF; J gene: TRBJ2-3; V gene: TRBV5-5; D gene: -; clone size: -
CDR3 DNA: TGTGCCAGCAGTTACTCGATGTACGGGATGTACGAGCAGTACTTC; CDR3 protein: CASSYSMYGMYEQYF; J gene: TRBJ2-7; V gene: TRBV6-6; D gene: -; clone size: many
CDR3 DNA: TGTGCCACCGGTGATACTCACTGGCGGGAGGGCAACGGAGATACGCAGTATTTT; CDR3 protein: CATGDTHWREGNGDTQYF; J gene: TRBJ2-3; V gene: TRBV12-3/TRBV12-4; D gene: TRBD2; clone size: many
CDR3 DNA: TGTGCCAGCAGCGTAGAGGGCAGACAGTATGGCTACACCTTC; CDR3 protein: CASSVEGRQYGYTF; J gene: TRBJ1-2; V gene: TRBV9; D gene: -; clone size: many
CDR3 DNA: TGCAGCGTTGAAGGGGATTGGGACCGACGCTCTGGAAACACCATATATTTT; CDR3 protein: CSVEGDWDRRSGNTIYF; J gene: TRBJ1-3; V gene: TRBV29-1; D gene: -; clone size: many
CDR3 DNA: TGTGCCAGCAGCCAAGAAGGCGGGTTTGGTGGCTACACCTTC; CDR3 protein: CASSQEGGFGGYTF; J gene: TRBJ1-2; V gene: TRBV3-1; D gene: -; clone size: many
CDR3 DNA: TGTGCCACCGAATTAGAGACCCACTACGAGCAGTACTTC; CDR3 protein: CATELETHYEQYF; J gene: TRBJ2-7; V gene: TRBV10-3; D gene: -; clone size: medium-sized
CDR3 DNA: TGTGCCAGCAGCCCTGGACAGGGGGCGCGGTACGAGCAGTACTTC; CDR3 protein: CASSPGQGARYEQYF; J gene: TRBJ2-7; V gene: TRBV7-9; D gene: TRBD1; clone size: many
CDR3 DNA: TGCGCCAGCAGCCCCGAACCTGCCGGTAATGAGCAGTTCTTC; CDR3 protein: CASSPEPAGNEQFF; J gene: TRBJ2-1; V gene: TRBV4-1; D gene: -; clone size: many